This passage covers 13 T cell receptor beta chains from one sample sequenced in a study of metastatic and nonmetastatic thyroid tumors. TCRdb called clones again from the PCR reads with MiXCR. This sample has 3,000 to 4,000 clones, with around 34% found just once. Every patient was untreated before thyroid surgery. Source material: adjacent normal tissue. The origin of the receptors is a female donor with papillary thyroid cancer or a benign thyroid nodule (not recorded which). Some clones in this sample may be carry-over from other donors' samples.

The chain combines TRBV11-1 with TRBJ1-2, with D possibly matching TRBD1 (6 bases). This CDR3 region has 16 residues. V gave up 3 bases and J gave up 4 bases, with 18 bases separating them. Germline CDR1 and CDR2: SGHAT and FQDESV (reference sequence). CDR3 nucleotides: TGTGCCAGCAGCTTCTTCTACAGGGACCAATTCTATGGCTACACCTTC. The encoded protein is CASSFFYRDQFYGYTF.

Concerning this clone itself: The junction departs from the called germline gene at one end, perhaps through a read error. The gene calls are TRBV11-2 and TRBJ2-4, with 7 bases that match TRBD2. CDR3 length equals 14 residues. Germline V gene data show CDR1 as SGHAT and CDR2 as FQNNGV. The CDR3 region is CASSLGGGTEGQSF. The CDR3 DNA sequence: TGTGCCAGCAGCTTGGGGGGAGGGACCGAGGGGCAGTCCTTC.

The chain links TRBV11-2 to TRBJ2-7; D may be TRBD1 (7 bases). This CDR3 is 18 amino acids long. With 4 bases removed from V and 5 bases from J, the gap between germline ends came to 27 bases. CDR1 and CDR2 (germline): SGHAT, FQNNGV. The CDR3 DNA reads as TGTGCCAGCAGCTCAGGGGGGCGTAACTCGCAGGGGAGGAACGAGCAGTACTTC. Translated: CASSSGGRNSQGRNEQYF.

This clone was observed a handful of times. The chain employs TRBV6-2 or TRBV6-3 and TRBJ2-7; TRBD2 might be the D (6 bases). This CDR3 spans 15 amino acids. V was cut by 8 bases and J by 2 bases, with 19 bases left in between. The germline gives CDR1 MNHEY, CDR2 SVGEGT. The CDR3 spells CASAPRGTSAYEQYF. The DNA of the CDR3 is TGTGCCAGCGCACCACGAGGGACTTCGGCCTACGAGCAGTACTTC.

V gene TRBV5-1 combines with J gene TRBJ2-5; tentative D call: TRBD2 (6 bases). The CDR3 sequence is 14 residues long. Germline-derived CDR1 and CDR2 are SGHRS and YFSETQ. V was clipped by 2 bases and J by 1 base, with 9 bases between them. The CDR3 spells CASSFLAVQETQYF. Here the CDR3 DNA reads TGCGCCAGCAGCTTTTTAGCGGTCCAAGAGACCCAGTACTTC.

Only a few counts were recorded for this clone. The chain combines TRBV10-3 with TRBJ1-1, with D perhaps TRBD1 (5 bases). V lost 5 bases to trimming and J lost 1 base, with 11 bases between them. Germline CDR1 reads ENHRY; CDR2 reads SYGVKD. This CDR3 contains 14 residues. This CDR3 reads CAISPTTENTEAFF. CDR3 nucleotide sequence: TGTGCCATCAGTCCAACGACAGAGAACACTGAAGCTTTCTTT.

This chain links TRBV5-1 with TRBJ1-1, with no clear D. CDR1 is SGHRS, CDR2 YFSETQ, per germline. V lost 5 bases, J lost 1 base, and 15 bases lay in between. This CDR3 region has 15 residues. The CDR3 region has the DNA TGCGCCAGCAGACCCGAATTGTTTCAGAACACTGAAGCTTTCTTT. Translating it yields CASRPELFQNTEAFF.

The table lists this clone with a few counts. The J gene is TRBJ2-7, the V gene TRBV6-1; 13 nucleotides line up with TRBD2. There are 15 residues in the CDR3. CDR1 and CDR2 (germline): MNHNS, SASEGT. V lost 6 bases, J lost 3 bases, and 5 bases stayed unmatched. As DNA, the CDR3 is TGTGCCAGCAGAACTAGCGGGGGGGGGAACTACGAGCAGTACTTC. It codes for CASRTSGGGNYEQYF.

This chain joins TRBV6-1 and TRBJ2-2, with D possibly being TRBD2 (6 bases). V was cut by 3 bases and J by 1 base, with 9 bases left in between. Germline loops: CDR1 MNHNS, CDR2 SASEGT. The CDR3 covers 15 residues. The CDR3 loop reads CASSDFGGNTGELFF. CDR3 DNA sequence: TGTGCCAGCAGTGACTTCGGGGGGAACACCGGGGAGCTGTTTTTT.

This clone was detected ten times or more. The chain has TRBV6-1 and TRBJ2-5, with a weak D call TRBD1 (6 bases). The CDR3 length is 14 residues. The V gene's germline CDR1 is MNHNS and CDR2 SASEGT. V lost 7 bases and J lost 1, with 13 bases in between. CDR3 bases: TGTGCCAGCACCATAACAGGGTTCCAAGAGACCCAGTACTTC. Translating it yields CASTITGFQETQYF.

Remarks on this clone: A read error may account for a junction end that differs from germline. V usage is TRBV11-2 and J usage is TRBJ2-3; the match to TRBD2 covers 8 bases. Germline loops: CDR1 SGHAT, CDR2 FQNNGV. CDR3 size: 18 residues. CDR3 sequence: CAGSPGEGREVDSDTQYF. The CDR3 DNA is TGTGCCGGCAGCCCCGGCGAGGGGCGGGAGGTCGATTCAGATACTCAGTATTTT. The variable domain in full, with the rest retrieved from reference TRBV11-2 and TRBJ2-3, is EAGVAQSPRYKIIEKRQSVAFWCNPISGHATLYWYQQILGQGPKLLIQFQNNGVVDDSQLPKDRFSAERLKGVDSTLKIQPAKLEDSAVYLCAGSPGEGREVDSDTQYFGPGTRLTVL.

The CDR3 DNA reads as TGTGCCAGCAGCGGGACAGGGGCTCAACAAAATGAGCAGTTCTTC. Its translation is CASSGTGAQQNEQFF. The chain combines TRBV28 with TRBJ2-1; TRBD1 matches 10 bases. Germline CDR1 MDHEN, CDR2 SYDVKM. CDR3 size: 15 residues. V was clipped by 6 bases and J by 7 bases; unmatched bases: 9.

By its share, this clone is medium-sized. The rearrangement links TRBV3-1 to TRBJ2-1; 9 bases are a match to TRBD2. This CDR3 has 14 residues. Germline CDR1 reads LGHDT; CDR2 reads YNNKEL (reference sequence). V was clipped by 3 bases and J by 6 bases; unmatched bases: 3. CDR3 sequence (DNA): TGTGCCAGCAGCCAGGGACTAGCTAGCAATGAGCAGTTCTTC. It encodes CASSQGLASNEQFF.